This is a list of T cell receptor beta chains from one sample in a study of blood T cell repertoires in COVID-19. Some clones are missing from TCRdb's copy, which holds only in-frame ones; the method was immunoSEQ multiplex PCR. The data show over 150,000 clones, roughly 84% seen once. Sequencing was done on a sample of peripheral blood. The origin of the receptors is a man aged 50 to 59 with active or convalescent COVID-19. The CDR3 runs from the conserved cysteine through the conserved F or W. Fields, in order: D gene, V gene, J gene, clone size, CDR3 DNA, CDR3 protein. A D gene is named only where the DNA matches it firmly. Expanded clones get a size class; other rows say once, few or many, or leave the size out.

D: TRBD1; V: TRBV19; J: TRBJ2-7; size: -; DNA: TGTGCCAGTAGTGGCGGTGGGACAGGGGCCGCCTACGAGCAGTACTTC; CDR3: CASSGGGTGAAYEQYF
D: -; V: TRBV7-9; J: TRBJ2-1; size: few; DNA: TGTGCCAGCAGCTTAGCGGCCGACAATGAGCAGTTCTTC; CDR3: CASSLAADNEQFF
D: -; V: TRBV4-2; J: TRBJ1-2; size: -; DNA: TGTGCCAGCAGCCAAGATTGGGGGGGATACTATGGCTACACCTTC; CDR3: CASSQDWGGYYGYTF
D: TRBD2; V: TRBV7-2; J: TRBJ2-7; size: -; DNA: TGTGCCAGCAGCCGGACTAGCGGGGGGCCCCAAATTTACGAGCAGTACTTC; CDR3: CASSRTSGGPQIYEQYF
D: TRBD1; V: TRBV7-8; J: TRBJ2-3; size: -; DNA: TGTGCCAGCAGCTACAGACAGGGGCTAGGTGCAGATACGCAGTATTTT; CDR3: CASSYRQGLGADTQYF
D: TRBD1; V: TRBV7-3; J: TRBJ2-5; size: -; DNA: TGTGCCAGCAGCTTAACTGGGCAGGGGGCAGAGACCCAGTACTTC; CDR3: CASSLTGQGAETQYF
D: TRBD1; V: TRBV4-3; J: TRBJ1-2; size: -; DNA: TGCGCCAGCAGCCAGGACAGGGTTGACTATGGCTACACCTTC; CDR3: CASSQDRVDYGYTF
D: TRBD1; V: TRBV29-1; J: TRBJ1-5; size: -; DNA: TGCAGCGTGGGACAGAGAAATCAGCCCCAGCATTTT; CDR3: CSVGQRNQPQHF
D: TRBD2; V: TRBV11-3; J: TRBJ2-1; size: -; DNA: TGTGCCAGCAGTTACTTCCTAGCGGGAGGGATTAATGAGCAGTTCTTC; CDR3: CASSYFLAGGINEQFF
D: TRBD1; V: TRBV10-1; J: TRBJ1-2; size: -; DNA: TGCGCCAGCCGAGAGGACAGGGGGATTGGCTACACCTTC; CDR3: CASREDRGIGYTF
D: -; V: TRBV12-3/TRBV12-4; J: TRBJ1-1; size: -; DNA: TGTGCCAGCAGCCTCTCAGGGGACACTGAAGCTTTCTTT; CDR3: CASSLSGDTEAFF
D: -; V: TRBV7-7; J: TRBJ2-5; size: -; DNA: TGTGCTAGCAGCTTAGATTGGAGGGTCCAAGAGACCCAGTACTTC; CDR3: CASSLDWRVQETQYF
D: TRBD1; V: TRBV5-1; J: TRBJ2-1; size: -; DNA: TGCGCCAGCAGCTCGGACAGGGGTCTCTACAATGAGCAGTTCTTC; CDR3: CASSSDRGLYNEQFF
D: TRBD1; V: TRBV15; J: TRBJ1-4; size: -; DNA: TGTGCCACCAGCAGAGTCGACAGGGATTTTGAAAAACTGTTTTTT; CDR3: CATSRVDRDFEKLFF
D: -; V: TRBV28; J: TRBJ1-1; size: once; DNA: TGTGCCAGCAGTTTAGGAGGGGTGTGGACTGAAGCTTTCTTT; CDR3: CASSLGGVWTEAFF
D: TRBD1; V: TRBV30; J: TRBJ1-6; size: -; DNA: TGTGCCTGGGACAGGGAAGCCTCACCCCTCCACTTT; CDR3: CAWDREASPLHF
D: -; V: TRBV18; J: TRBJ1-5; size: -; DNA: TGTGCCAGCTCACCACCTACGGGAAATCAGCCCCAGCATTTT; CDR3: CASSPPTGNQPQHF
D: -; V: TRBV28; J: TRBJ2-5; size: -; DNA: TGTGCCAGCAGTTTTTCCTCTGGTGTGGAGCAAGAGACCCAGTACTTC; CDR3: CASSFSSGVEQETQYF
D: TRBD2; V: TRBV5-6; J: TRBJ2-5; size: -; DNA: TGTGCCAGCAGCTTAACTAGCGGGAGTTGGGAGACCCAGTACTTC; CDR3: CASSLTSGSWETQYF
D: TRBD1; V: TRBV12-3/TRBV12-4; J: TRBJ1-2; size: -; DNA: TGTGCCAGCAGTTTTCCAGGGGGTAACGGCTACACCTTC; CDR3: CASSFPGGNGYTF
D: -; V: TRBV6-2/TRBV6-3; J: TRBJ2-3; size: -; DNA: TGTGCCAGCAGTTTCATACCCCTGCAACGCGCAGATACGCAGTATTTT; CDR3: CASSFIPLQRADTQYF
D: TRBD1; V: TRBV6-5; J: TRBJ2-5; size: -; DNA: TGTGCCAGCACCGAGGACAGGGGAGAGACCCAGTACTTC; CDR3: CASTEDRGETQYF
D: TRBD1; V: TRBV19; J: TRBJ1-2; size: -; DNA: TGTGCCAGTAACTCTCTTGGGGACAGTTTCTATGGCTACACCTTC; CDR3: CASNSLGDSFYGYTF
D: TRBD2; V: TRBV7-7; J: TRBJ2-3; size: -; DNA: TGTGCTAGCAGCCCTAGCGGGGGTGAAACAGATACGCAGTATTTT; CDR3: CASSPSGGETDTQYF
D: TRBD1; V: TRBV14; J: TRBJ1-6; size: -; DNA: TGTGCCAGCAGCCAAGCAGGGGGACCCTCACCCCTCCACTTT; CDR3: CASSQAGGPSPLHF
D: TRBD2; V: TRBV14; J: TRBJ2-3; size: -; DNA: TGTGCCAGCAGCCCGGGACTATCCACAGATACGCAGTATTTT; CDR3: CASSPGLSTDTQYF
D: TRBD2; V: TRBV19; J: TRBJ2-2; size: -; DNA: TGTGCCAGTAGTTCGAGCGGGGTGGTCACCGGGGAGCTGTTTTTT; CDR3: CASSSSGVVTGELFF
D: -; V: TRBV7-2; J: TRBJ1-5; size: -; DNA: TGTGCCAGCAGCCACACAGGCTATCAGCCCCAGCATTTT; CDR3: CASSHTGYQPQHF
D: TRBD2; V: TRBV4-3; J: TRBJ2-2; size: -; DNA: TGCGCCAGCAGCCAAAGACTAGCGGGCGCGAACACCGGGGAGCTGTTTTTT; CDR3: CASSQRLAGANTGELFF
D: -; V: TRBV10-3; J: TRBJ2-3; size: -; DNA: TGTGCCATCAGTGAGTCGAATTTAGAGGTCTTAGTAGATACGCAGTATTTT; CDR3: CAISESNLEVLVDTQYF
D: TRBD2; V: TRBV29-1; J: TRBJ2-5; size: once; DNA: TGCAGCGTTGAATTAGCGGGAGTCGCAGAAGAGACCCAGTACTTC; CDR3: CSVELAGVAEETQYF
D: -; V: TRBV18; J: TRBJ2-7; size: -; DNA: TGTGCCAGCTCCATTGGTGCGGGACAGACCTACGAGCAGTACTTC; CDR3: CASSIGAGQTYEQYF
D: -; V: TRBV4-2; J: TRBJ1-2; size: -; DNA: TGTGCCAGCAGCCGTAGTGCCACAGGGCGTGGTAACTATGGCTACACCTTC; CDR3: CASSRSATGRGNYGYTF
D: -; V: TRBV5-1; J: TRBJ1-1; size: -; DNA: TGCGCCAGCAGCTTGGGAGGGAGCACTGAAGCTTTCTTT; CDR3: CASSLGGSTEAFF
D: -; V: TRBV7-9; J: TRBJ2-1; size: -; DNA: TGTGCCAGCAGCTTGGGGCGGGGGCGAGATGAGCAGTTCTTC; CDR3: CASSLGRGRDEQFF
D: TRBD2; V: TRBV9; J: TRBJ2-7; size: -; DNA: TGTGCCAGCAGCCCCAGGACTAGCGGGGGGGCGGAGGAGCAGTACTTC; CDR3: CASSPRTSGGAEEQYF
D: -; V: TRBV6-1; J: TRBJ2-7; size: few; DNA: TGTGCCAGCAGTGAATTTAACAGGCCCCCCTCCTACGAGCAGTACTTC; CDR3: CASSEFNRPPSYEQYF
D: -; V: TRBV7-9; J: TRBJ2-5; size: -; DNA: TGTGCCAGCAGCCCGCGGTCCCCTTCACACCAAGAGACCCAGTACTTC; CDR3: CASSPRSPSHQETQYF
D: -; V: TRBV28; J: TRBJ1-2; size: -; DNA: TGTGCCAGCAGGGAAGCCGGGTCTAACTTCTATGGCTACACCTTC; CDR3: CASREAGSNFYGYTF
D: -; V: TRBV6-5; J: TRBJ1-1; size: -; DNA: TGTGCCAGCAGTTACTCGATAGCGAACACTGAAGCTTTCTTT; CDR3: CASSYSIANTEAFF
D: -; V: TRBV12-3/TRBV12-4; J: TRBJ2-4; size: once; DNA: TGTGCCAGCACCCTGTCACGGGTGGACATTCAGTACTTC; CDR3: CASTLSRVDIQYF
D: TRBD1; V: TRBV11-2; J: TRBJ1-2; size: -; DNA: TGTGCCAGCAGCCCCCGACCAGGGGGACTCTATGGCTACACCTTC; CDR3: CASSPRPGGLYGYTF
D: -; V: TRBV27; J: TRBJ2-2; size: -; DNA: TGTGCCAGCAGTTTAAGGTCCAGGGCCAACACCGGGGAGCTGTTTTTT; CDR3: CASSLRSRANTGELFF
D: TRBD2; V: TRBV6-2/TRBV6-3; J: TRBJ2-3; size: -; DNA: TGTGCCAGCAGCGGGCTCCTAGCGGGAGTCTCAGATACGCAGTATTTT; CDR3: CASSGLLAGVSDTQYF
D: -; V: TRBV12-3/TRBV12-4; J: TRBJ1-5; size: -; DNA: TGTGCCAGCAAGACACAGGCACAGCCCCAGCATTTT; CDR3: CASKTQAQPQHF
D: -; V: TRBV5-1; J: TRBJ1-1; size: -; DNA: TGCGCCAGCAGCTTTGTCGGTGGAGACACTGAAGCTTTCTTT; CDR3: CASSFVGGDTEAFF
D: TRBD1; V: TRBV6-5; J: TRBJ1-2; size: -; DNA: TGTGCCAGCAGTTCCACGGACAGGGCGGGCTACACCTTC; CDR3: CASSSTDRAGYTF
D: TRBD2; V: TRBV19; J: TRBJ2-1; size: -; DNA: TGTGCCAGTAGTATGTCAAGCGGGATAAATAATGAGCAGTTCTTC; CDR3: CASSMSSGINNEQFF
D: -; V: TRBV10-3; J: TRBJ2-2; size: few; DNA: TGTGCCATCAGTGAGTCGACCGGCGGGGCAGGTACGAACACCGGGGAGCTGTTTTTT; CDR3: CAISESTGGAGTNTGELFF
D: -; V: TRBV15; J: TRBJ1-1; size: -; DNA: TGTGCCACCAGCAGAGATCACTCAGGGAACACTGAAGCTTTCTTT; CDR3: CATSRDHSGNTEAFF
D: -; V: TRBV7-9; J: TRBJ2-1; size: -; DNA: TGTGCCAGCAGCGAGACGTCGGGAAAACTCTTGGATGAGCAGTTCTTC; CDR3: CASSETSGKLLDEQFF
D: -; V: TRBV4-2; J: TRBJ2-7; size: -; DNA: TGTGCCAGCAGCCAAGATTCGGACTCCGAGCAGTACTTC; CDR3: CASSQDSDSEQYF
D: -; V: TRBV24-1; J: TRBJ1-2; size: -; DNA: TGTGCCACCAGTGACCGACCCTGGGGCGCGAGGGGCTACACCTTC; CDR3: CATSDRPWGARGYTF
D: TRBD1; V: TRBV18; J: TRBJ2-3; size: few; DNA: TGTGCCAGCTCGCCCTTGGACAGGAGAACAGATACGCAGTATTTT; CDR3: CASSPLDRRTDTQYF
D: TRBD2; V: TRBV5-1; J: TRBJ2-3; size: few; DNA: TGCGCCAGCAGCACCGCCCCAGCGGGAGTGGCAGATACGCAGTATTTT; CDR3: CASSTAPAGVADTQYF
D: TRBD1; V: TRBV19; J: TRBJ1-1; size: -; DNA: TGTGCCAGTAGTACCGACCGGGACAGGGGGAGGATGAACACTGAAGCTTTCTTT; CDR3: CASSTDRDRGRMNTEAFF
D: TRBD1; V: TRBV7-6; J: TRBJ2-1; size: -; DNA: TGTGCCAGCAGCTCCCTACCGGGACAGGGGTTTGGGTATGAGCAGTTCTTC; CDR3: CASSSLPGQGFGYEQFF
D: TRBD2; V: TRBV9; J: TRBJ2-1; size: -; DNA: TGTGCCAGCAGCGTAGCCCCCCGGACTAGCCATGAGCAGTTCTTC; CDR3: CASSVAPRTSHEQFF
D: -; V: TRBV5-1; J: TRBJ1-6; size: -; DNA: TGCGCCAGCAGCTTAGACAGCGCCGATTCACCCCTCCACTTT; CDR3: CASSLDSADSPLHF
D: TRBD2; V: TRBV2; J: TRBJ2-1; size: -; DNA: TGTGCCAGCAGTGAAAACAGCGGGAGAGTCAATGAGCAGTTCTTC; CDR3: CASSENSGRVNEQFF